The 24 T cell receptor beta chains below all came from one sample that was sequenced in a study of blood T cells in healthy people across ages. PCR was performed a second time for about 7 to 11 cycles using a sample-barcoded 5' primer and a J-beta primer mix. TCRdb re-derived calls from the 5' RACE reads in MiXCR, one entry per CDR3 protein. The sample consists of about 570,000 distinct CDR3 sequences, 27% of them appearing once. The source material was blood. These TCRs come from a woman in her 70s in good health.

The chain carries TRBV20-1 and TRBJ2-5; 8 bases map to TRBD2. The V gene end was trimmed by 4 bases and the J gene end by 4 bases; junction bases not matched to a gene: 14. The CDR3 is 16 amino acids. From germline, CDR1 is DFQATT and CDR2 SNEGSKA (reference sequence). CDR3 nucleotides: TGCAGTGCTAAATTTATCTGGTCGGGGGGGCGAGAGACCCAGTACTTC. It encodes CSAKFIWSGGRETQYF.

This clonotype has only a few counts. The chain combines TRBV20-1 with TRBJ2-4; 7 bases are shared with TRBD2. Germline V lookup: CDR1 DFQATT, CDR2 SNEGSKA (reference sequence). The trim removed 5 bases at V and 5 bases at J, leaving 6 bases unmatched. The CDR3 runs to 13 residues. CDR3 nucleotide sequence: TGCAGTGCTTCTACTAGCGCGGAAAACATTCAGTACTTC. This codes for CSASTSAENIQYF.

In this sample, this clonotype turned up a few times. The chain employs TRBV7-2 and TRBJ2-1; 9 positions match TRBD2. Per germline, CDR1 SGHTA and CDR2 FQGNSA. This CDR3 spans 16 amino acids. With 1 base clipped from V and 8 bases from J, the junction kept 9 bases outside the gene matches. The CDR3 DNA is TGTGCCAGCAGCTTAGTATGGCGGGGGGGCCGCGATGAGCAGTTCTTC. This encodes CASSLVWRGGRDEQFF.

This clonotype occurred many times. The chain has TRBV6-2 or TRBV6-3 and TRBJ2-5; TRBD2 aligns across 14 bases. V was clipped by 4 bases and J by 4 bases; unmatched bases: 11. The length of the CDR3 is 18 residues. Per germline, CDR1 MNHEY and CDR2 SVGEGT. The CDR3 DNA is TGTGCCAGCAGTTTCCGCGGACTAGCGGGGGGCCGTAGAGAGACCCAGTACTTC. It translates to CASSFRGLAGGRRETQYF.

The V and J genes are TRBV21-1 and TRBJ2-1; TRBD2 is the table's D call and was not checked against the DNA. TRBV21-1 is marked as a pseudogene. CDR3 length: 18 residues. The DNA for the CDR3 is TGTGCCAGCAGCAATAGTCCCATCCGGGTAAGCTCCTACAATGAGCAGTTCTTC. Its translation: CASSNSPIRVSSYNEQFF.

This clonotype was recorded a few times. The genes are TRBV27 and TRBJ1-4; perhaps TRBD1 as D (6 bases). The germline V gene encodes CDR1 MNHEY and CDR2 SMNVEV (reference sequence). V was trimmed by 6 bases and J by 7 bases, leaving 24 bases between them. The CDR3 spans 17 residues. For the CDR3, the DNA is TGTGCCAGCAGACTATTGGGGGCCGGGGAACGGGGTGAAAAACTGTTTTTT. This translates into CASRLLGAGERGEKLFF.

J is TRBJ1-6 and V is TRBV20-1; maybe TRBD1 (6 bases). Germline V CDR1 and CDR2: DFQATT, SNEGSKA (reference sequence). The V gene lost 0 bases and the J gene lost 7 bases, with 10 bases spanning the gap. CDR3 length: 14 amino acids. CDR3 amino acids: CSARDPQGNSPLHF. The CDR3 DNA reads TGCAGTGCTAGAGATCCCCAGGGGAATTCACCCCTCCACTTT.

This chain joins TRBV12-3 or TRBV12-4 and TRBJ2-5; D tentatively fits TRBD1 or TRBD2 (5 bases each). This CDR3 is built from 13 residues. Trimming removed 3 bases from V and 5 bases from J, with 10 bases in between. CDR3 bases: TGTGCCAGCAGTTTGGCCGGGGCGGAGACCCAGTACTTC. Translation gives CASSLAGAETQYF.

This clonotype was counted between two and nine times. The rearrangement uses TRBV11-1 and TRBJ2-5, with D tentatively TRBD1 (6 bases). The J call could be wrong; TRBJ2-7 is a better fit for the DNA end. The V gene's germline CDR1 is SGHAT and CDR2 FQDESV (reference sequence). CDR3 length: 13 amino acids. CDR3 protein: CASSFTGSHEQYF. The DNA of the CDR3 is TGTGCCAGCAGCTTTACAGGGTCCCACGAGCAGTACTTC.

This clonotype was detected a few times. This chain connects TRBV7-9 to TRBJ2-3; TRBD2 matches at 7 bases. The trim removed 5 bases at V and 4 bases at J, leaving 6 bases unmatched. Germline values: CDR1 SEHNR, CDR2 FQNEAQ (reference sequence). This CDR3 region has 14 residues. This CDR3 reads CASSHPGGPDTQYF. The CDR3 DNA sequence: TGTGCCAGCAGCCACCCGGGGGGTCCAGATACGCAGTATTTT.

This clonotype appeared a few times. The V and J genes are TRBV30 and TRBJ2-7; no firm D call. The J call may be faulty, since TRBJ2-5 better matches the DNA end. This CDR3 is 12 amino acids long. The germline V gene encodes CDR1 GTSNPN and CDR2 SVGIG (reference sequence). In nucleotides, the CDR3 is TGTGCCTGGAGTGCCTGGGGAGAGACCCAGTACTTC. Its translation: CAWSAWGETQYF.

This chain uses TRBV5-1 with TRBJ2-1; TRBD2 aligns across 9 bases. Germline-derived CDR1 and CDR2 are SGHRS and YFSETQ. Trimming at V came to 6 bases and at J to 5 bases, leaving 12 bases not matched to a gene. The CDR3 spans 16 residues. This chain's CDR3 is CASKGNAGGPDNEQFF. The CDR3 DNA reads as TGCGCCAGCAAAGGCAACGCGGGGGGGCCCGACAATGAGCAGTTCTTC.

With respect to this clonotype: A read error may produce the germline difference seen at one junction end. V and J are TRBV6-6 and TRBJ2-1, with D uncertain. The CDR3 is 13 amino acids. From germline, CDR1 is MNHNY and CDR2 SVGAGI (reference sequence). The CDR3 DNA sequence: TGTGCCAGCAGTTACTCGCCCTTCTGGACCCCACCATTC. Residues: CASSYSPFWTPPF.

This chain joins TRBV5-1 and TRBJ2-1, with a tentative D call TRBD2 (7 bases). In germline, CDR1 is SGHRS, CDR2 YFSETQ. The CDR3 contains 15 residues. V shed 0 bases and J shed 8 bases, with 15 bases lying between them. The CDR3 DNA follows: TGCGCCAGCAGCTTGGCCACACGGGGGGCTGATGAGCAGTTCTTC. This gives the protein CASSLATRGADEQFF.

This clonotype was detected only a few times. The chain recombines TRBV4-1 with TRBJ1-2, with 7 bases aligning to TRBD1. Trimming removed 0 bases from V and 0 bases from J; junction bases left unmatched: 7. Germline V gives CDR1 MGHRA, CDR2 YSYEKL. The CDR3 has 17 residues. The CDR3 coding sequence is TGCGCCAGCAGCCAAGAAGGGGGCTTATCGACTAACTATGGCTACACCTTC. Protein product: CASSQEGGLSTNYGYTF.

V gene TRBV3-1 combines with J gene TRBJ2-5; perhaps TRBD2 as D (7 bases). Deletions cut 4 bases from V and 11 bases from J, with 14 bases between. The CDR3 contains 12 residues. Germline V gene lookup returns CDR1 LGHDT and CDR2 YNNKEL (reference sequence). The CDR3 DNA reads TGTGCCAGCAGCCCCCACGGGGGGCCTCAGTACTTC. Residues: CASSPHGGPQYF.

This clonotype appeared a few times. J is TRBJ2-5 and V is TRBV10-3; 7 nucleotides line up with TRBD2. The CDR3 spans 13 residues. Germline V gives CDR1 ENHRY, CDR2 SYGVKD. Germline trimming cut 7 bases from V and 4 bases from J; bases unmatched to any gene: 6. In DNA, the CDR3 is TGTGCCATCACACCGGGGGGACGAGAGACCCAGTACTTC. Encoded protein: CAITPGGRETQYF.

This chain uses TRBV29-1 with TRBJ1-1; D unresolved. Between the trimmed V and J ends, which lost 5 bases and 6 bases, there was a span of 16 bases. The CDR3 runs 13 residues. Germline loops: CDR1 SQVTM, CDR2 ANQGSEA. CDR3 amino acids: CSVKTLPSAEAFF. CDR3 coding DNA: TGCAGCGTTAAAACTTTACCCAGCGCTGAAGCTTTCTTT. Looking up the rest from reference TRBV29-1 and TRBJ1-1 gives the full variable domain: SAVISQKPSRDICQRGTSLTIQCQVDSQVTMMFWYRQQPGQSLTLIATANQGSEATYESGFVIDKFPISRPNLTFSTLTVSNMSPEDSSIYLCSVKTLPSAEAFFGQGTRLTVV.

DNA for the CDR3: TGTGCCACCAGCAGAGATAGGGTGACAGGGGGCGGCGGGGAGCTGTTTTTT. Amino acids: CATSRDRVTGGGGELFF. The chain joins TRBV15 to TRBJ2-2; TRBD1 matches 10 bases. The length of the CDR3 is 17 residues. Germline CDR1 LNHNV, CDR2 YYDKDF (reference sequence). The ends lost 0 bases at V and 7 bases at J; junction bases unmatched: 8.

The chain has TRBV29-1 and TRBJ1-2; TRBD1 aligns across 9 bases. The CDR3 totals 13 residues. Germline trimming cut 6 bases from V and 8 bases from J; bases unmatched to any gene: 10. Germline values: CDR1 SQVTM, CDR2 ANQGSEA. The CDR3 bases are TGCAGCGTCGAGACAGGGGGGACGTGGGGCTACACCTTC. Its protein is CSVETGGTWGYTF.

The rearrangement joins TRBV11-1 to TRBJ2-5; no definite D call. The CDR3 has 13 amino acids. The V end was cut by 1 base, the J end by 5 bases, with 8 bases between. The V gene's germline CDR1 is SGHAT and CDR2 FQDESV (reference sequence). The CDR3 nucleotides are TGTGCCAGCAGCTTAGGAAGCTGGGAGACCCAGTACTTC. Its protein is CASSLGSWETQYF.

J is TRBJ2-1 and V is TRBV7-2; 8 bases map to TRBD2. The V gene end was trimmed by 5 bases and the J gene end by 8 bases; junction bases not matched to a gene: 8. Looked up from germline, CDR1 is SGHTA and CDR2 is FQGNSA. The CDR3 sequence is 14 residues long. The DNA of the CDR3 is TGTGCCAGCAGCCAAATGGGACTAGATCATGAGCAGTTCTTC. This translates into CASSQMGLDHEQFF. Drawing the rest from reference TRBV7-2 and TRBJ2-1, the complete variable domain is GAGVSQSPSNKVTEKGKDVELRCDPISGHTALYWYRQSLGQGLEFLIYFQGNSAPDKSGLPSDRFSAERTGGSVSTLTIQRTQQEDSAVYLCASSQMGLDHEQFFGPGTRLTVL.

This chain links TRBV4-1 with TRBJ2-5; D unresolved. Near its end, the DNA agrees better with TRBJ2-1, so the J call may be wrong. CDR3 size: 13 residues. Germline V gene lookup returns CDR1 MGHRA and CDR2 YSYEKL. The DNA for the CDR3 is TGCGCCAGCAGCCAAGAATGGGACAATGAGCAGTTCTTC. This codes for CASSQEWDNEQFF.

The V call is TRBV6-6, the J call TRBJ2-7; D is perhaps TRBD1 or TRBD2 (5 bases each). Trimming stripped 6 bases from V and 4 bases from J, with 13 bases between. The CDR3 loop spans 13 amino acids. Per germline, CDR1 MNHNY and CDR2 SVGAGI (reference sequence). In DNA, the CDR3 is TGTGCCAGCAGCCTTAGGGACGGGTACGAGCAGTACTTC. This codes for CASSLRDGYEQYF.